This TCR beta chain was captured in a study of T cells in Graves' hyperthyroidism and ophthalmopathy. Study overall: Any treatment followed the collection of peripheral blood at initial diagnosis.

TCR beta CDR3 regions were amplified from RNA transcripts. TCR CDR3 regions were first amplified by RT-PCR with HTBI primers. MiXCR, applied by TCRdb to the multiplex PCR reads, yields one record per CDR3 protein. This sample has around 300,000 distinct CDR3 sequences; about an eighth occur once, and the top ten carry 6.5% to 10%. This clonotype was counted many times. The CDR3 is 14 amino acids. The germline gives CDR1 SGHDT, CDR2 YYEEEE. V lost 4 bases and J lost 6; bases outside the gene matches: 5. The V gene is TRBV5-6, the J gene TRBJ2-7; TRBD2 agrees at 12 bases. The TCR sequence derives from a woman between 25 and 40 years old with Graves' hyperthyroidism that later progressed to Graves' ophthalmopathy. Sequenced: blood. Written as DNA, the CDR3 is TGTGCCAGCAGCCTGGGACTAGCGGGCGGCGAGCAGTACTTC. Encoded protein: CASSLGLAGGEQYF.